This is a list of T cell receptor beta chains from one sample in a study of sequential checkpoint blockade in melanoma. Sequencing was performed with immunoSEQ multiplex PCR; in TCRdb, only in-frame clones are kept and a portion is missing. The sample shows 3,000 to 4,000 clones, around a fifth of them seen only once. The sample consisted of tumor tissue (inferred from file names), taken from a patient given nivolumab and ipilimumab in sequence. The source is a human patient with melanoma. Some clones in this sample may be carry-over from other donors' samples. Both conserved end residues are part of each CDR3. The D gene is left open where the match is weak. Size values are once, few and many counts, or a class for expanded clones, and some rows have none.

len,v_gene,abundance,j_gene,d_gene,CDR3aa,CDR3nt
15,TRBV11-3,many,TRBJ2-5,.,CASSLEGLQRETQYF,TGTGCCAGCAGCTTAGAGGGACTCCAGAGGGAGACCCAGTACTTC
13,TRBV19,few,TRBJ1-1,.,CASSVQINTEAFF,TGTGCCAGTAGTGTACAGATTAACACTGAAGCTTTCTTT
15,TRBV11-3,.,TRBJ2-7,TRBD1,CASSLRQGTSYEQYF,TGTGCCAGCAGCCTCCGACAGGGGACATCCTACGAGCAGTACTTC
16,TRBV6-8,few,TRBJ2-3,.,CASIPKGGGSTDTQYF,TGTGCCAGCATCCCTAAGGGCGGTGGAAGCACAGATACGCAGTATTTT
13,TRBV12-5,.,TRBJ1-1,.,CASGLRGDTEAFF,TGTGCTAGTGGTTTGCGCGGGGACACTGAAGCTTTCTTT
13,TRBV7-2,many,TRBJ2-5,.,CASSLGDWGAQYF,TGTGCCAGCAGCCTGGGGGATTGGGGGGCCCAGTACTTC
15,TRBV19,.,TRBJ2-7,.,CASSIDRSGVYEQYF,TGTGCCAGTAGTATAGATCGATCGGGAGTCTACGAGCAGTACTTC
14,TRBV6-8,few,TRBJ2-2,.,CASGPPGGGGELFF,TGTGCCAGCGGCCCCCCCGGGGGCGGCGGGGAGCTGTTTTTT
18,TRBV18,few,TRBJ2-3,.,CASSAGLLGGIGTDTQYF,TGTGCCAGCTCCGCTGGCCTACTAGGAGGGATCGGGACAGATACGCAGTATTTT
18,TRBV19,.,TRBJ1-2,TRBD1,CASRRAAGTGSLLYGYTF,TGTGCCAGTCGGCGAGCCGCCGGGACAGGGAGTCTGCTATATGGCTACACCTTC
13,TRBV19,once,TRBJ1-5,.,CASSMWGNQPQHF,TGTGCCAGTAGTATGTGGGGCAATCAGCCCCAGCATTTT
15,TRBV29-1,.,TRBJ2-3,TRBD2,CSAMGLAGDTDTQYF,TGCAGCGCCATGGGACTAGCGGGGGACACAGATACGCAGTATTTT
15,TRBV9,.,TRBJ1-6,TRBD1,CASSVRQGYNSPLHF,TGTGCCAGCAGCGTCCGACAGGGCTATAATTCACCCCTCCACTTT
15,TRBV11-3,many,TRBJ1-6,.,CASSLRSSYNSPLHF,TGTGCCAGCAGCTTGCGTAGCTCCTATAATTCACCCCTCCACTTT
13,TRBV6-8,few,TRBJ1-3,.,CASGRGSGNTIYF,TGTGCCAGCGGTCGAGGCTCTGGAAACACCATATATTTT
14,TRBV11-3,many,TRBJ2-7,TRBD1,CASSTGQGDYEQYF,TGTGCCAGCAGCACCGGACAGGGAGACTACGAGCAGTACTTC
15,TRBV11-3,many,TRBJ2-7,TRBD2,CASSAPSGGVYEQYF,TGTGCCAGCAGCGCCCCTAGCGGGGGGGTCTACGAGCAGTACTTC
14,TRBV11-3,few,TRBJ2-3,.,CASSYDRSTDTQYF,TGTGCTAGCAGCTACGACAGGAGCACAGATACGCAGTATTTT
12,TRBV6-8,.,TRBJ1-5,.,CASGVGYQPQHF,TGTGCCAGTGGGGTAGGGTACCAGCCCCAGCATTTT
17,TRBV18,.,TRBJ2-1,.,CASSPREGPSSYNEQFF,TGTGCCAGCTCACCACGTGAGGGACCGAGCTCCTACAATGAGCAGTTCTTC
14,TRBV25-1,few,TRBJ2-7,TRBD1,CARDRDRVMHEQYF,TGTGCCAGGGACCGGGACAGGGTGATGCACGAGCAGTACTTC
14,TRBV14,few,TRBJ2-5,TRBD2,CASSLADYQETQYF,TGTGCCAGCAGTCTAGCGGATTACCAAGAGACCCAGTACTTC
16,TRBV6-8,many,TRBJ1-5,.,CASSGLTGYSNQPQHF,TGTGCCAGCAGTGGTTTGACAGGCTATAGCAATCAGCCCCAGCATTTT
14,TRBV29-1,few,TRBJ2-3,TRBD2,CSVELAGAGDTQYF,TGCAGCGTAGAACTAGCGGGGGCTGGAGATACGCAGTATTTT
15,TRBV11-3,many,TRBJ2-1,.,CASSSGLPSYNEQFF,TGTGCCAGCAGCTCGGGACTTCCGTCCTACAATGAGCAGTTCTTC
16,TRBV11-3,many,TRBJ2-5,TRBD2,CASSPGLPGLAQTQYF,TGTGCCAGCAGCCCAGGGCTCCCGGGACTAGCTCAGACCCAGTACTTC
12,TRBV29-1,.,TRBJ2-5,.,CSVRTDQETQYF,TGCAGCGTTCGGACTGACCAAGAGACCCAGTACTTC
15,TRBV19,.,TRBJ1-4,.,CASSMVGRTGEKLFF,TGTGCCAGTAGTATGGTCGGCAGGACGGGCGAAAAACTGTTTTTT
14,TRBV6-8,medium-sized,TRBJ1-1,.,CASSWTAMNTEAFF,TGTGCCAGCAGTTGGACAGCCATGAACACTGAAGCTTTCTTT
16,TRBV6-8,few,TRBJ2-1,TRBD2,CASSYPGLAGGYEQFF,TGTGCCAGCAGTTACCCGGGACTAGCGGGGGGATATGAGCAGTTCTTC
14,TRBV4-1,.,TRBJ1-1,.,CASSLSPGNTEAFF,TGCGCCAGCAGCCTTTCGCCGGGTAACACTGAAGCTTTCTTT
15,TRBV4-1,many,TRBJ1-2,.,CASSQDQGSPDGYTF,TGCGCCAGCAGCCAAGATCAAGGCAGCCCTGATGGCTACACCTTC
17,TRBV9,few,TRBJ2-1,TRBD2,CASSARLAGGLVREQFF,TGTGCCAGCAGCGCCAGACTAGCGGGGGGGCTGGTGCGTGAGCAGTTCTTC
20,TRBV14,.,TRBJ1-1,.,CASSQDQVGIWGRRVTEAFF,TGTGCCAGCAGCCAAGATCAGGTGGGGATCTGGGGGCGACGAGTCACTGAAGCTTTCTTT
17,TRBV10-3,.,TRBJ2-1,.,CAISESMAASSYNEQFF,TGTGCCATCAGTGAGTCGATGGCAGCTAGCTCCTACAATGAGCAGTTCTTC
15,TRBV11-3,many,TRBJ2-1,.,CASSPSTVRYNEQFF,TGTGCCAGCAGCCCCTCAACGGTCCGCTACAATGAGCAGTTCTTC
15,TRBV6-8,medium-sized,TRBJ1-4,TRBD1,CASSYSTGYHEKLFF,TGTGCCAGCAGTTACTCGACAGGGTACCATGAAAAACTGTTTTTT
12,TRBV28,.,TRBJ1-2,.,CASRVGNYGYTF,TGTGCCAGCAGAGTAGGGAACTATGGCTACACCTTC
15,TRBV11-3,.,TRBJ2-7,.,CASSFWRLDGYEQYF,TGTGCCAGCAGCTTCTGGCGACTAGATGGCTACGAGCAGTACTTC
16,TRBV19,.,TRBJ1-5,.,CASSILAAYSNQPQHF,TGTGCCAGTAGTATTTTAGCAGCCTATAGCAATCAGCCCCAGCATTTT
14,TRBV9,few,TRBJ1-2,TRBD1,CASSVRDRGRGYTF,TGTGCCAGCAGCGTCCGGGACAGGGGGCGAGGCTACACCTTC
14,TRBV11-3,.,TRBJ2-3,.,CASSLSSGTDTQYF,TGTGCCAGCAGCTTAAGCAGCGGGACAGATACGCAGTATTTT
15,TRBV6-8,medium-sized,TRBJ2-7,TRBD2,CASSPRSGVAYEQYF,TGTGCCAGCAGTCCAAGGAGCGGGGTTGCATACGAGCAGTACTTC
12,TRBV29-1,few,TRBJ1-3,.,CSVRTEGNTIYF,TGCAGCGTTCGCACAGAGGGAAACACCATATATTTT
14,TRBV19,few,TRBJ1-1,.,CASRGRGDSTEAFF,TGTGCCAGTAGGGGACGTGGGGATAGCACTGAAGCTTTCTTT